A single sample is the source of the 10 T cell receptor beta chains below, sequenced in a study of CD8 T cells in ankylosing spondylitis. TCRdb re-analysed the 5' RACE reads in MiXCR, keeping a single row per CDR3 protein. This sample has around 42,000 distinct CDR3 sequences, with 2.7% found just once. The sequenced sample was blood, either unsorted or a sorted T cell fraction (not recorded which). Receptors were obtained from a male donor with ankylosing spondylitis or in good health (not recorded which).

This clonotype was detected many times. This chain joins TRBV9 and TRBJ2-3; D not certain. The CDR3 is 15 residues long. Germline V gene sequence: CDR1 SGDLS, CDR2 YYNGEE. V was trimmed by 0 bases and J by 1 base, leaving 9 bases between them. In nucleotides, the CDR3 is TGTGCCAGCAGCGTAGACCACGGAGGCACAGATACGCAGTATTTT. Protein product: CASSVDHGGTDTQYF.

This clonotype was recorded at least ten times. V is TRBV9 and J is TRBJ2-7; 8 bases match TRBD2. This CDR3 has 15 residues. The V and J ends lost 4 bases and 2 bases, in that order; junction bases with no gene match: 8. The germline V gene has CDR1 SGDLS and CDR2 YYNGEE. CDR3: CASSINAGGPYEQYF. The CDR3 DNA follows: TGTGCCAGCAGCATAAACGCGGGAGGCCCCTACGAGCAGTACTTC.

This clonotype showed up many times. The rearrangement joins TRBV9 to TRBJ2-7; 12 nucleotides line up with TRBD2. Germline values: CDR1 SGDLS, CDR2 YYNGEE. The CDR3 spans 14 residues. J lost 2 bases, V lost 4 bases, and 1 base had no gene match. Here the CDR3 DNA reads TGTGCCAGCAGCAGGACTAGCGGGACCTACGAGCAGTACTTC. It is translated as CASSRTSGTYEQYF.

This clonotype has a handful of counts. The chain recombines TRBV9 with TRBJ2-5, with 10 nucleotides matching TRBD1. The CDR3 contains 14 residues. Germline loops: CDR1 SGDLS, CDR2 YYNGEE. The V gene end was trimmed by 3 bases and the J gene end by 4 bases; junction bases not matched to a gene: 3. CDR3 region: CASSEDRGPETQYF. CDR3 bases: TGTGCCAGCAGCGAAGACAGGGGGCCAGAGACCCAGTACTTC.

This clonotype was picked up many times. The rearrangement links TRBV9 to TRBJ2-3, with TRBD2 matching over 12 bases. Germline assignment: CDR1 SGDLS and CDR2 YYNGEE. J was trimmed by 5 bases and V by 4 bases; bases with no gene match: 5. This CDR3 comprises 15 residues. CDR3 sequence: CASSTRGLAGDTQYF. For the CDR3, the DNA is TGTGCCAGCAGCACCCGGGGACTAGCGGGAGATACGCAGTATTTT.

This clonotype was counted at least ten times. The V and J genes are TRBV9 and TRBJ2-3; the D gene is possibly TRBD2 (7 bases). Between the trimmed V and J ends, which lost 0 bases and 3 bases, there was a span of 14 bases. There are 16 residues in the CDR3. Germline loops: CDR1 SGDLS, CDR2 YYNGEE. The CDR3 spells CASSVGGGESTDTQYF. CDR3 DNA: TGTGCCAGCAGCGTAGGCGGGGGCGAATCTACAGATACGCAGTATTTT.

This chain joins TRBV9 and TRBJ2-1; no reliable D call. CDR3 length equals 16 residues. Trimming took 0 bases from V and 0 from J, leaving 10 bases between them. Germline V gene sequence: CDR1 SGDLS, CDR2 YYNGEE. The CDR3 protein is CASSVASRSSYNEQFF. The CDR3 DNA reads as TGTGCCAGCAGCGTAGCCAGCCGTAGCTCCTACAATGAGCAGTTCTTC.

This clonotype was observed at least ten times. The chain links TRBV9 to TRBJ1-6, with D hard to call. The V gene lost 3 bases and the J gene lost 9 bases, with 10 bases spanning the gap. This CDR3 spans 13 amino acids. The V gene's germline CDR1 is SGDLS and CDR2 YYNGEE. Written as DNA, the CDR3 is TGTGCCAGCAGCGGGGAGGGTGTTTCACCCCTCCACTTT. This sequence encodes CASSGEGVSPLHF.

This clonotype was detected many times. The chain combines TRBV9 with TRBJ1-1, with D maybe TRBD1 (6 bases). The CDR3 contains 14 residues. V shed 3 bases and J shed 1 base, with 10 bases lying between them. In germline, CDR1 is SGDLS, CDR2 YYNGEE. This CDR3 is CASSDPRGNTEAFF. The CDR3 nucleotides are TGTGCCAGCAGCGACCCCAGGGGGAACACTGAAGCTTTCTTT.

This clonotype was recorded many times. This chain connects TRBV9 to TRBJ2-5; possibly TRBD1 or TRBD2 for D (6 bases each). The V end was cut by 4 bases, the J end by 5 bases, with 21 bases between. From germline, CDR1 is SGDLS and CDR2 YYNGEE. The CDR3 is 16 amino acids. The CDR3 reads CASSPRTTGIRETQYF. The CDR3 DNA reads TGTGCCAGCAGCCCACGGACTACAGGGATTCGGGAGACCCAGTACTTC.